The rows below give T cell receptor beta chains drawn from one sample of a study of neurological immune-mediated disorders. Using its own MiXCR run on the 5' RACE reads, TCRdb lists one record per CDR3 protein. Counted here are under 40,000 distinct CDR3 sequences, about 3.3% occurring once; the ten biggest clones make up about 8%. Sequencing was carried out using PBMCs. The receptors here all came from a woman aged 55 to 70 with multiple sclerosis. Both conserved end residues are part of each CDR3. A D gene is named only where the DNA matches it firmly. Rows may omit the clone size; those that give it use once, few, many or a size class.

13	TRBV29-1	many	TRBD1	TRBJ2-7	CSVEHKGAGEQYF	TGCAGCGTTGAACACAAGGGGGCTGGAGAGCAGTACTTC
15	TRBV7-2	many	TRBD1	TRBJ2-1	CASTFADRVRNEQFF	TGTGCCAGCACCTTCGCCGACAGGGTGAGGAATGAGCAGTTCTTC
16	TRBV7-9	many	TRBD2	TRBJ2-3	CASSKGARLAGDTQYF	TGTGCCAGCAGCAAGGGCGCGCGGCTAGCGGGGGATACGCAGTATTTT
16	TRBV11-2	many	.	TRBJ2-7	CASSLGRGARFYEQYF	TGTGCCAGCAGCTTAGGGAGAGGGGCCCGTTTCTACGAGCAGTACTTC
17	TRBV7-8	many	TRBD2	TRBJ2-1	CASSIRPTSGGYNEQFF	TGTGCCAGCAGCATACGGCCGACTAGCGGGGGATACAATGAGCAGTTCTTC
15	TRBV7-9	many	.	TRBJ1-1	CASSRDQGKNTEAFF	TGTGCCAGCAGCCGCGACCAGGGTAAGAACACTGAAGCTTTCTTT
18	TRBV7-8	many	.	TRBJ2-1	CASSLPGAGGGLVNEQFF	TGTGCCAGCAGCTTACCCGGCGCAGGAGGGGGTCTTGTCAATGAGCAGTTCTTC
16	TRBV12-3/TRBV12-4	many	.	TRBJ2-2	CASSLDSPTNTGELFF	TGTGCCAGCAGTCTCGACAGTCCCACCAACACCGGGGAGCTGTTTTTT
14	TRBV27	many	TRBD1	TRBJ2-2	CASSSTGGPGELFF	TGTGCCAGCAGTTCTACAGGGGGCCCCGGGGAGCTGTTTTTT
12	TRBV5-1	.	.	TRBJ2-3	CASSPRSDTQYF	TGCGCCAGCAGCCCTAGGTCAGATACGCAGTATTTT
15	TRBV7-8	many	.	TRBJ2-3	CASSPRDASTDTQYF	TGTGCCAGCAGCCCCCGGGACGCCAGCACAGATACGCAGTATTTT
14	TRBV20-1	many	TRBD1	TRBJ1-6	CSATGQGGNSPLHF	TGCAGTGCTACCGGACAGGGGGGTAATTCACCCCTCCACTTT
12	TRBV15	many	.	TRBJ1-1	CATSTGDLEAFF	TGTGCCACCAGCACTGGGGATTTGGAAGCTTTCTTT
13	TRBV5-1	many	.	TRBJ2-5	CASSGDRQETQYF	TGCGCCAGCAGTGGTGATCGACAAGAGACCCAGTACTTC